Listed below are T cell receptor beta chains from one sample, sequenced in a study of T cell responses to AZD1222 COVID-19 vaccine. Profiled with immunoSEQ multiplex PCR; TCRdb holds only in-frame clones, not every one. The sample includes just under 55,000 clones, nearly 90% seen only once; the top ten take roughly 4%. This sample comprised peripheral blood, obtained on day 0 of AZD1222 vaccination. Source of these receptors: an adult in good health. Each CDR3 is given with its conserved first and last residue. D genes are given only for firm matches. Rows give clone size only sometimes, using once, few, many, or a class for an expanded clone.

CDR3: CASSLSGTEAFF
DNA: TGTGCCAGCAGCTTATCAGGGACTGAAGCTTTCTTT
size: .
V: TRBV3-1/TRBV3-2
J: TRBJ1-1
D: .

CDR3: CASSFDMNGYTF
DNA: TGTGCCAGCAGCTTCGACATGAATGGCTACACCTTC
size: .
V: TRBV9
J: TRBJ1-2
D: .

CDR3: CASSYQGRDYGYTF
DNA: TGTGCCAGCAGTTACCAGGGGAGAGACTATGGCTACACCTTC
size: .
V: TRBV6-6
J: TRBJ1-2
D: .

CDR3: CASSMRGQGAAAGELFF
DNA: TGCGCCAGCTCGATGAGGGGACAGGGGGCGGCAGCCGGGGAGCTGTTTTTT
size: .
V: TRBV5-1
J: TRBJ2-2
D: TRBD1

CDR3: CASSPGQGLKSGPLHF
DNA: TGTGCCAGCAGTCCCGGACAGGGCCTCAAATCGGGACCCCTCCACTTT
size: .
V: TRBV2
J: TRBJ1-6
D: TRBD1

CDR3: CATSDSSGRGTDTQYF
DNA: TGTGCCACCAGTGATTCCTCGGGGAGGGGCACAGATACGCAGTATTTT
size: few
V: TRBV24-1
J: TRBJ2-3
D: TRBD2

CDR3: CASSYGAGYGYTF
DNA: TGTGCCAGCAGTTACGGGGCAGGGTATGGCTACACCTTC
size: .
V: TRBV6-5
J: TRBJ1-2
D: .

CDR3: CASSATGPGQPQHF
DNA: TGTGCCAGCAGTGCAACAGGTCCGGGGCAGCCCCAGCATTTT
size: .
V: TRBV28
J: TRBJ1-5
D: .

CDR3: CASSEEWEGLAGGETQYF
DNA: TGTGCCAGCAGTGAAGAATGGGAGGGGCTAGCGGGGGGAGAGACCCAGTACTTC
size: .
V: TRBV6-1
J: TRBJ2-5
D: TRBD2

CDR3: CASSQDMGYQNIQYF
DNA: TGTGCCAGCAGCCAAGATATGGGATATCAAAACATTCAGTACTTC
size: .
V: TRBV3-1/TRBV3-2
J: TRBJ2-4
D: .

CDR3: CSAAGLAGVHEQFF
DNA: TGCAGCGCCGCGGGACTAGCGGGGGTTCATGAGCAGTTCTTC
size: once
V: TRBV29-1
J: TRBJ2-1
D: TRBD2

CDR3: CASSESMGTGDGYTF
DNA: TGCGCCAGCAGTGAGTCGATGGGGACAGGGGATGGCTACACCTTC
size: .
V: TRBV10-1
J: TRBJ1-2
D: TRBD1

CDR3: CASSQTAFRDTQYF
DNA: TGTGCCAGCAGCCAAACTGCGTTTAGAGATACGCAGTATTTT
size: .
V: TRBV16
J: TRBJ2-3
D: .

CDR3: CAAGTGLFGYTF
DNA: TGTGCCGCTGGGACAGGGCTCTTTGGCTACACCTTC
size: .
V: TRBV10-3
J: TRBJ1-2
D: TRBD1

CDR3: CATNRGYNDEQYF
DNA: TGTGCCACCAACAGGGGGTATAACGACGAGCAGTACTTC
size: .
V: TRBV6-5
J: TRBJ2-7
D: TRBD1

CDR3: CASSYGGYTEAFF
DNA: TGTGCCAGCAGTTACGGGGGTTACACTGAAGCTTTCTTT
size: .
V: TRBV6-5
J: TRBJ1-1
D: .

CDR3: CASSSDHYGQGDISF
DNA: TGTGCCAGCAGCTCTGACCACTACGGACAGGGGGACATCTCCTTC
size: .
V: TRBV7-6
J: TRBJ1-2
D: TRBD1

CDR3: CASSLLNEQFF
DNA: TGTGCCAGCAGTTTATTAAATGAGCAGTTCTTC
size: .
V: TRBV12-3/TRBV12-4
J: TRBJ2-1
D: .

CDR3: CASSQDKGYGYTF
DNA: TGTGCCAGCAGTCAGGACAAGGGCTATGGCTACACCTTC
size: .
V: TRBV6-5
J: TRBJ1-2
D: .

CDR3: CASTEGPAGGYNEQFF
DNA: TGCGCCAGCACCGAAGGCCCAGCGGGGGGTTACAATGAGCAGTTCTTC
size: .
V: TRBV10-2
J: TRBJ2-1
D: TRBD2

CDR3: CATRTDTQYF
DNA: TGTGCCACCCGGACCGATACGCAGTATTTT
size: .
V: TRBV27
J: TRBJ2-3
D: .

CDR3: CASSFSTRGGFYNEQFF
DNA: TGTGCCAGCAGTTTTTCGACACGGGGGGGCTTCTACAATGAGCAGTTCTTC
size: .
V: TRBV28
J: TRBJ2-1
D: TRBD2

CDR3: CASSQGLLADNEQFF
DNA: TGTGCCAGCAGCCAAGGTCTACTAGCCGACAATGAGCAGTTCTTC
size: .
V: TRBV3-1/TRBV3-2
J: TRBJ2-1
D: .

CDR3: CASSPPRQGGSSPLHF
DNA: TGTGCCAGCTCACCACCCAGGCAGGGAGGTAGTTCACCCCTCCACTTT
size: .
V: TRBV18
J: TRBJ1-6
D: .

CDR3: CASTILGRQPQHF
DNA: TGTGCCAGTACCATCCTCGGGAGGCAGCCCCAGCATTTT
size: .
V: TRBV19
J: TRBJ1-5
D: .

CDR3: CASSPAALYEQYF
DNA: TGCGCCAGCAGCCCCGCGGCGTTGTACGAGCAGTACTTC
size: once
V: TRBV5-1
J: TRBJ2-7
D: .

CDR3: CASSQLGSNEKLFF
DNA: TGTGCCAGCAGCCAACTGGGTTCTAATGAAAAACTGTTTTTT
size: .
V: TRBV4-2
J: TRBJ1-4
D: .

CDR3: CASSVAGTNTGELFF
DNA: TGTGCCAGCAGCGTAGCGGGGACGAACACCGGGGAGCTGTTTTTT
size: .
V: TRBV7-6
J: TRBJ2-2
D: TRBD2

CDR3: CASSYSNLLATDTQYF
DNA: TGTGCCAGCAGTTACTCGAACCTCCTAGCCACAGATACGCAGTATTTT
size: .
V: TRBV6-2/TRBV6-3
J: TRBJ2-3
D: .

CDR3: CSAPVAYGYTF
DNA: TGCAGTGCACCTGTAGCCTATGGCTACACCTTC
size: .
V: TRBV20-1
J: TRBJ1-2
D: .

CDR3: CATSRDGPDSTDTQYF
DNA: TGTGCCACCAGCAGAGATGGGCCAGACAGCACAGATACGCAGTATTTT
size: .
V: TRBV15
J: TRBJ2-3
D: .

CDR3: CASSLGVKNTEAFF
DNA: TGTGCCAGCAGCTTGGGCGTAAAGAACACTGAAGCTTTCTTT
size: .
V: TRBV5-4
J: TRBJ1-1
D: .

CDR3: CASSLAGRSGETQYF
DNA: TGTGCCAGCAGCTTAGCAGGGCGTAGCGGGGAGACCCAGTACTTC
size: .
V: TRBV7-6
J: TRBJ2-5
D: TRBD2

CDR3: CASSPAGQGINYGYTF
DNA: TGTGCCAGCAGTCCCGCGGGACAGGGGATTAACTATGGCTACACCTTC
size: .
V: TRBV6-2/TRBV6-3
J: TRBJ1-2
D: TRBD1

CDR3: CASSSGGRQGEAFF
DNA: TGTGCCAGCAGCTCCGGGGGGAGGCAGGGGGAAGCTTTCTTT
size: .
V: TRBV7-2
J: TRBJ1-1
D: .

CDR3: CASSIGQYSAEQYF
DNA: TGTGCCAGTAGTATCGGGCAGTATTCCGCCGAGCAGTACTTC
size: .
V: TRBV19
J: TRBJ2-7
D: .

CDR3: CATSVLAGGINEQFF
DNA: TGTGCCACCAGCGTACTAGCGGGGGGAATCAATGAGCAGTTCTTC
size: .
V: TRBV15
J: TRBJ2-1
D: TRBD2

CDR3: CASSPPGTGAYEQYF
DNA: TGTGCCAGCAGCCCACCCGGGACAGGTGCTTACGAGCAGTACTTC
size: .
V: TRBV7-9
J: TRBJ2-7
D: TRBD1

CDR3: CASSFPATTSGYTF
DNA: TGTGCCAGCAGTTTCCCGGCTACAACGAGTGGCTACACCTTC
size: .
V: TRBV27
J: TRBJ1-2
D: .

CDR3: CSGWVGGYEQFF
DNA: TGCAGCGGATGGGTGGGGGGATATGAGCAGTTCTTC
size: .
V: TRBV29-1
J: TRBJ2-1
D: .

CDR3: CGFPDNYGYTF
DNA: TGCGGGTTTCCGGATAACTATGGCTACACCTTC
size: .
V: TRBV20-1
J: TRBJ1-2
D: .

CDR3: CAISGGQNRDTQYF
DNA: TGTGCCATCAGTGGTGGACAAAACAGGGATACGCAGTATTTT
size: .
V: TRBV10-3
J: TRBJ2-3
D: .

CDR3: CASSPTGGGWDSPLHF
DNA: TGTGCCAGCAGCCCGACCGGAGGGGGATGGGATTCACCCCTCCACTTT
size: .
V: TRBV9
J: TRBJ1-6
D: .

CDR3: CAWDRGSSYEQYF
DNA: TGTGCCTGGGACAGGGGTTCGTCCTACGAGCAGTACTTC
size: .
V: TRBV30
J: TRBJ2-7
D: TRBD1

CDR3: CASRQQGFTDTQYF
DNA: TGTGCCAGCAGACAACAGGGGTTCACAGATACGCAGTATTTT
size: once
V: TRBV6-5
J: TRBJ2-3
D: TRBD1

CDR3: CASSISAGASPGANVLTF
DNA: TGTGCCAGTAGTATTTCAGCAGGGGCCTCCCCCGGGGCCAACGTCCTGACTTTC
size: .
V: TRBV19
J: TRBJ2-6
D: .

CDR3: CASSVGLAGDYSYEQYF
DNA: TGTGCCAGCAGTGTAGGACTAGCGGGGGACTACTCCTACGAGCAGTACTTC
size: .
V: TRBV2
J: TRBJ2-7
D: TRBD2

CDR3: CASSLSSGGRQETQYF
DNA: TGTGCCAGCAGCTTGTCTAGCGGGGGCCGGCAAGAGACCCAGTACTTC
size: .
V: TRBV5-4
J: TRBJ2-5
D: TRBD2

CDR3: CASSSGGNSGNTIYF
DNA: TGTGCCAGCAGCTCAGGGGGCAACTCTGGAAACACCATATATTTT
size: once
V: TRBV5-4
J: TRBJ1-3
D: TRBD1

CDR3: CASSQSVGNLSTDTQYF
DNA: TGCGCCAGCAGTCAATCTGTGGGGAACCTTTCCACAGATACGCAGTATTTT
size: once
V: TRBV23-1
J: TRBJ2-3
D: .

CDR3: CASSLDLGGPQGYTF
DNA: TGCGCCAGCAGCTTGGATCTCGGGGGGCCGCAGGGCTACACCTTC
size: .
V: TRBV5-1
J: TRBJ1-2
D: .

CDR3: CASSPRGNSYEQYF
DNA: TGTGCCAGCTCACCACGAGGAAACTCCTACGAGCAGTACTTC
size: few
V: TRBV18
J: TRBJ2-7
D: .

CDR3: CASSRGQFNEQFF
DNA: TGTGCCAGCAGCCGAGGACAGTTCAATGAGCAGTTCTTC
size: once
V: TRBV3-1/TRBV3-2
J: TRBJ2-1
D: .